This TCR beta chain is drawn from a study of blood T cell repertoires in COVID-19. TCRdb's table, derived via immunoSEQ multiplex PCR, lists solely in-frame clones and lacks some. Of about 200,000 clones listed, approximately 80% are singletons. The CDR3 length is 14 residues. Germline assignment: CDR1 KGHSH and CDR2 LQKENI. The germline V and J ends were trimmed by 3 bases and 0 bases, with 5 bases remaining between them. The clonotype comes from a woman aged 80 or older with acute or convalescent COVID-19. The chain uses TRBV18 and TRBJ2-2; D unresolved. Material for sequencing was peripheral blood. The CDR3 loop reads CASSPGTNTGELFF. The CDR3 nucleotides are TGTGCCAGCTCACCGGGCACGAACACCGGGGAGCTGTTTTTT.